These 10 T cell receptor beta chains originate from one sample sequenced in a study of T-cell memory formation after mild COVID-19. TCRdb used MiXCR to reprocess the 5' RACE reads, holding one entry per CDR3 protein. The data contain about 560,000 distinct CDR3 sequences, roughly a fifth of them singletons. Source material: PBMCs or a T cell subset sorted from them (not recorded which). These receptors were obtained from an adult woman who had mild COVID-19 (a few samples of this study predate the infection). Cell type and time point are not known.

The V gene is TRBV5-1, the J gene TRBJ2-2; TRBD1 is a possible D gene (5 bases). Trimming stripped 4 bases from V and 4 bases from J, with 14 bases between. This CDR3 has 15 amino acids. CDR1 is SGHRS and CDR2 is YFSETQ in the germline V gene. The CDR3 reads CASSMGWGGTGELFF. The CDR3 DNA is TGCGCCAGCAGCATGGGTTGGGGCGGCACCGGGGAGCTGTTTTTT.

This clonotype was picked up a small number of times. The chain joins TRBV20-1 to TRBJ1-2; D unclear. Germline-derived CDR1 and CDR2 are DFQATT and SNEGSKA (reference sequence). V was pared by 0 bases and J by 5 bases, with 10 bases between. CDR3 length: 13 amino acids. The CDR3 sequence: CSARDGLQYGYTF. The CDR3 bases are TGCAGTGCTAGAGATGGGCTTCAGTATGGCTACACCTTC.

The table lists this clonotype with a few counts. J is TRBJ2-3 and V is TRBV10-3; 8 positions match TRBD2. Trimming at V came to 9 bases and at J to 4 bases, leaving 3 bases not matched to a gene. The CDR3 totals 12 residues. Germline V lookup: CDR1 ENHRY, CDR2 SYGVKD. The CDR3 DNA sequence: TGTGCCATTAGCGGGGATTCAGATACGCAGTATTTT. Its translation is CAISGDSDTQYF.

Only a few counts were recorded for this clonotype. The chain has TRBV7-2 and TRBJ2-7; 8 bases are shared with TRBD1. Germline CDR1 is SGHTA and CDR2 is FQGNSA. This CDR3 contains 15 residues. The J segment lost 3 bases and the V segment lost 1 base, leaving 5 bases of the junction unmatched. In DNA form, the CDR3 reads TGTGCCAGCAGCTTAGTTGCAGGGGGCTACTACGAGCAGTACTTC. It codes for CASSLVAGGYYEQYF. The variable domain in full, with the rest retrieved from reference TRBV7-2 and TRBJ2-7, is GAGVSQSPSNKVTEKGKDVELRCDPISGHTALYWYRQSLGQGLEFLIYFQGNSAPDKSGLPSDRFSAERTGGSVSTLTIQRTQQEDSAVYLCASSLVAGGYYEQYFGPGTRLTVT.

In its sample, this clonotype was seen a few times. The rearrangement links TRBV4-2 to TRBJ2-2; TRBD2 matches 10 bases. The CDR3 consists of 14 residues. With V trimmed by 4 bases and J by 8 bases, 4 bases remained unmatched. CDR1 is LGHNA, CDR2 YNFKEQ, per germline. Here the CDR3 DNA reads TGTGCCAGCAGCCCACCGACTAGCGGGGGGGAGCTGTTTTTT. Translation: CASSPPTSGGELFF.

The table lists this clonotype with a few counts. The gene calls are TRBV7-9 and TRBJ1-5; D is undetermined. V dropped 0 bases and J dropped 5 bases, with 8 bases sitting between them. Germline V gene lookup returns CDR1 SEHNR and CDR2 FQNEAQ (reference sequence). This CDR3 has 14 residues. CDR3 nucleotide sequence: TGTGCCAGCAGCTTAGCAGGGTTTGATCAGCCCCAGCATTTT. Translated, it gives CASSLAGFDQPQHF.

This clonotype was recorded a few times. This chain links TRBV6-2 or TRBV6-3 with TRBJ2-7; D is possibly TRBD1 (6 bases). Germline V gene sequence: CDR1 MNHEY, CDR2 SVGEGT. This CDR3 region has 16 residues. V shed 1 base and J shed 0 bases, with 13 bases lying between them. CDR3 sequence: CASSYFQGKISYEQYF. The CDR3 DNA is TGTGCCAGCAGTTACTTCCAGGGGAAGATCTCCTACGAGCAGTACTTC.

The table lists this clonotype with a few counts. V is TRBV7-6 and J is TRBJ2-5; 7 bases map to TRBD2. V trimming: 5 bases; J trimming: 4 bases; junction bases outside the gene matches: 13. The CDR3 has 16 residues. Germline loops: CDR1 SGHVS, CDR2 FNYEAQ. CDR3 residues: CASSPPGGRFVETQYF. CDR3 nucleotides: TGTGCCAGCAGCCCCCCGGGCGGGAGATTTGTAGAGACCCAGTACTTC.

This clonotype was seen only a few times. V gene TRBV15 combines with J gene TRBJ2-5, with 8 positions matching TRBD2. Germline V gene sequence: CDR1 LNHNV, CDR2 YYDKDF (reference sequence). The V segment lost 2 bases and the J segment 5 bases; nucleotides outside the gene matches: 10. CDR3 length equals 16 residues. This CDR3 reads CATSRLLAGPGETQYF. CDR3 nucleotides: TGTGCCACCAGCAGACTTCTAGCGGGCCCCGGGGAGACCCAGTACTTC.

The chain has TRBV25-1 and TRBJ1-3; D is unresolved. Germline CDR1 is MGHDK and CDR2 is SYGVNS. Trimming took off 4 bases at V and 0 bases at J, with 10 bases between the two ends. The CDR3 spans 15 residues. The CDR3, as DNA: TGTGCCAGCAGTGTAACGGGTAGCTCTGGAAACACCATATATTTT. Residues: CASSVTGSSGNTIYF. The full variable domain, in which reference TRBV25-1 and TRBJ1-3 provide the parts outside the CDR3, is EADIYQTPRYLVIGTGKKITLECSQTMGHDKMYWYQQDPGMELHLIHYSYGVNSTEKGDLSSESTVSRIRTEHFPLTLESARPSHTSQYLCASSVTGSSGNTIYFGEGSWLTVV.